What follows is one T cell receptor beta chain and its context. HTBI primers from iRepertoire and Arm-PCR of CDR3 regions yielded the TCR beta libraries. One entry per CDR3 protein results from TCRdb running MiXCR on the multiplex PCR reads. The sample shows 350,000 to 500,000 distinct CDR3 sequences, roughly 17% of them seen only once. Noted time point: newly diagnosed GD, antithyroid drugs for less than 3 months. Extracted PBMC RNA gave rise to the TCR library. Patients all came to the study from an endocrinology department in Xi'an, China. Blood from the periphery, about 9.2 milliliters in all, was drawn into EDTA tubes. The germline V and J ends were trimmed by 2 bases and 4 bases, with 9 bases remaining between them. The CDR3 contains 14 residues. CDR1 and CDR2 from the germline V gene are SGHVS and FQNEAQ. The data stem from a study of regulatory T cells in long-lasting Graves disease. This sample was also put to use in a study of T cells in Graves' hyperthyroidism and ophthalmopathy. This second study notes: Patients were aged 18 to 65, had disease duration under 2 months, and had newly diagnosed hyperthyroidism. The TCR CDR3 was amplified in a first-round RT-PCR using the HTBI primer set.

This rearrangement joins TRBV7-8 to TRBJ1-5; D is ambiguous. The clonotype originates from a woman between 18 and 29 years old with Graves disease. Sequencing used peripheral blood mononuclear cells (PBMCs), obtained at new diagnosis, from a patient treated with antithyroid drugs. The CDR3 DNA reads TGTGCCAGCAGCTTACGAGAGGCGAATCAGCCCCAGCATTTT. It translates to CASSLREANQPQHF.